A selection of T cell receptor beta chains follows, all from one sample in a study of blood T cells in healthy people across ages. In TCRdb, the 5' RACE reads were re-called with MiXCR into one record per CDR3 protein. The table lists about 970,000 distinct CDR3 sequences, about 51% of them singletons. Sequencing was carried out using blood. These receptors were obtained from a woman in her fifties or sixties in good health. The CDR3 runs from the conserved cysteine through the conserved F or W. The D gene is left open where the match is weak. Not all rows give a size; the values are once, few, many and, for expanded clones, a class.

D,V,length,size,J,DNA,CDR3
TRBD1,TRBV7-6,15,many,TRBJ2-7,TGTGCCAGCAGCTTAGATGGGACAGGGGTCCACGAGCAGTACTTC,CASSLDGTGVHEQYF
TRBD1,TRBV5-1,14,-,TRBJ2-7,TGCGCCAGCAGGTTCCAGGGGGACAACTACGAGCAGTACTTC,CASRFQGDNYEQYF
-,TRBV4-3,15,-,TRBJ1-1,TGCGCCAGCAGCCCAATTCAAGATGCCAACACTGAAGCTTTCTTT,CASSPIQDANTEAFF
TRBD1,TRBV12-3/TRBV12-4,15,-,TRBJ2-7,TGTGCCAGCAGCACACAGGGGGGCTCCTACAATGAGCAGTACTTC,CASSTQGGSYNEQYF
TRBD2,TRBV3-1,17,-,TRBJ2-7,TGTGCCAGCAGCCATAAAACCCAAAGCGGGAGTCAGGATGAGCAGTACTTC,CASSHKTQSGSQDEQYF
-,TRBV5-1,13,-,TRBJ2-1,TGCGCCAGCAGCTCCACCGTTGGGAATGAGCAGTTCTTC,CASSSTVGNEQFF
-,TRBV19,15,once,TRBJ2-7,TGTGCCAGTAGTATTCAGGGAGGTGGATCCTACGAGCAGTACTTC,CASSIQGGGSYEQYF
TRBD2,TRBV18,18,-,TRBJ2-3,TGTGCCAGCTCACGGCAGGTCAGGACTAGCGTCGGCACAGATACGCAGTATTTT,CASSRQVRTSVGTDTQYF
-,TRBV20-1,11,-,TRBJ1-2,TGCAGTGCTGGGGGACAAGGCGGCTACACCTTC,CSAGGQGGYTF
TRBD2,TRBV20-1,13,-,TRBJ2-7,TGCAGTGCGGCGGGCGGGAGGTCCAACGAGCAGTACTTC,CSAAGGRSNEQYF
-,TRBV9,14,-,TRBJ2-7,TGTGCCAGCAGCGAATCCGTCTCCTACAATGAGCAGTACTTC,CASSESVSYNEQYF
TRBD1,TRBV7-9,15,few,TRBJ2-1,TGTGCCAGCAGCTTTCAGGGGGCTCGGGACAATGAGCAGTTCTTC,CASSFQGARDNEQFF
-,TRBV4-1,15,-,TRBJ1-5,TGCGCCAGCAGCCAAGAGGGGCAAGGCAGGCAGCCCCAGCATTTT,CASSQEGQGRQPQHF
-,TRBV28,12,few,TRBJ2-1,TGTGCCAGCAGTTTACGTCGCAATGAGCAGTTCTTC,CASSLRRNEQFF
TRBD1,TRBV10-3,17,-,TRBJ2-3,TGTGCCATCAGTTCAAACGGACAGGGGATTAGCACAGATACGCAGTATTTT,CAISSNGQGISTDTQYF
-,TRBV20-1,15,-,TRBJ2-1,TGCAGTGCTAGTACGTTTCTGAAGTCCTTGAATGAGCAGTTCTTC,CSASTFLKSLNEQFF
TRBD2,TRBV6-5,15,-,TRBJ2-7,TGTGCCAGCAGTCACACTAGCGGGAGACACAATGAGCAGTACTTC,CASSHTSGRHNEQYF
-,TRBV18,11,few,TRBJ2-5,TGTGCCAGCTCACCGGACAGGACCCAGTACTTC,CASSPDRTQYF
-,TRBV6-2/TRBV6-3,16,-,TRBJ2-7,TGTGCCAGCAGTTACTCGACCCCTAGCGCACGCTACGAGCAGTACTTC,CASSYSTPSARYEQYF
TRBD1,TRBV6-2/TRBV6-3,18,-,TRBJ1-5,TGTGCCAGCAGTTACTCGACGGTGGGACAGGATAGCAATCAGCCCCAGCATTTT,CASSYSTVGQDSNQPQHF
-,TRBV6-5,15,-,TRBJ2-5,TGTGCCAGCAGTCCCTTAAACCATGCCCAAGAGACCCAGTACTTC,CASSPLNHAQETQYF
-,TRBV20-1,12,-,TRBJ2-1,TGCAGTGCTAGGGTTTCCGGGCGGGGCCAGTTCTTC,CSARVSGRGQFF
-,TRBV7-2,15,few,TRBJ2-5,TGTGCCAGCGGCTTGGCGAAGGCGCCGCGGGAGACCCAGTACTTC,CASGLAKAPRETQYF
-,TRBV7-2,14,few,TRBJ2-5,TGTGCCAGCAGCCAGGCGGGACCCAAAGAGACCCAGTACTTC,CASSQAGPKETQYF
-,TRBV10-3,13,-,TRBJ2-2,TGTGCCATCAGTGAGCTTGGCCCCGGGGAGCTGTTTTTT,CAISELGPGELFF
-,TRBV6-6,13,few,TRBJ2-3,TGTGCCAGCAGTGACTCTCGCACAGATACGCAGTATTTT,CASSDSRTDTQYF
TRBD1,TRBV7-9,15,-,TRBJ1-1,TGTGCCAGCAGCCCGGGACAGCCAGAGGACACTGAAGCTTTCTTT,CASSPGQPEDTEAFF